Sequencing of this T cell receptor (beta chain) was carried out in a study of blood T cell repertoires in COVID-19. Study overall: There were acute and convalescent COVID-19 samples, and they came from the United States, Italy and Spain. T cells, B-cell-depleted T cells, or PBMCs provided the cDNA or gDNA that served as material.

Trimming shortened V by 0 bases and J by 3 bases, and 6 bases separated the two germline ends. Germline CDR1 is MNHNS and CDR2 is SASEGT. CDR3 length equals 14 residues. In the source study's methods: Amplified reference gene primers provided the basis for estimating nucleated cell counts. The method was immunoSEQ multiplex PCR; TCRdb's version includes in-frame clones alone and lacks a portion of them. V and J calls plus clone size are reproduced from that table; the DNA served to infer D and trimming. The sample includes about 170,000 clones, approximately 92% of them seen just once. The chain couples TRBV6-1 to TRBJ1-5; no clear D gene. This clonotype was obtained from a woman aged 45-65 years with acute or convalescent COVID-19. The sequenced material came from peripheral blood. The CDR3 spells CASSEATINQPQHF. CDR3 bases: TGTGCCAGCAGTGAAGCGACTATCAATCAGCCCCAGCATTTT.